This TCR beta chain was found in a study of T cells in Graves' hyperthyroidism and ophthalmopathy. Study-level findings and limits: Among thyroid clonotypes expanded above 0.001, most also appeared in blood. Through a model of 13 V-J features, ophthalmopathy was separated from stable hyperthyroidism.

Of note for this clonotype: The antigen remains unidentified.

V lost 6 bases to trimming and J lost 4 bases; unmatched junction nucleotides: 11. Germline lookup yields CDR1 SEHNR and CDR2 FQNEAQ (reference sequence). The CDR3 length is 15 residues. The study based diagnoses on clinical symptoms, serum thyroxine and TRAb, thyroid ultrasound and orbital computed tomography. Authors of the study amplified TCR beta CDR3 regions from RNA transcripts. HTBI primers were the set used in a first-round RT-PCR of the TCR CDR3. TCRdb used MiXCR to reprocess the multiplex PCR reads, holding one entry per CDR3 protein. The sample consists of roughly 500,000 distinct CDR3 sequences, around 46% of them appearing once.

The receptor comes from an adult woman with Graves' disease, either hyperthyroidism or ophthalmopathy (not recorded which). The sample comprised peripheral blood or thyroid tissue (not recorded which). This chain links TRBV7-9 with TRBJ2-7; 8 bases match TRBD1. CDR3 protein: CASSPDRGNLYEQYF. The CDR3 coding sequence is TGTGCCAGCAGTCCTGACAGGGGAAATCTATACGAGCAGTACTTC.